This T cell receptor (beta chain) was captured by sequencing in a study of identical twins. TCRdb independently ran MiXCR on the 5' RACE reads; one entry per CDR3 protein. In the table there are around 220,000 distinct CDR3 sequences, over 13% of which are singletons. The CDR3 covers 17 residues. V shed 6 bases and J 7 bases; nucleotides not matched to a gene: 14. Germline CDR1 is MNHEY and CDR2 is SMNVEV (reference sequence). The material sequenced was memory (CD45RO+) T cells sorted from blood. This rearrangement joins TRBV27 to TRBJ2-1, with 11 bases lining up with TRBD2. This clonotype was obtained from a woman aged 18-29 years in good health. The CDR3 bases are TGTGCCAGCAGCCTAATCCTAGCGGGGGGCTCTTTGAATGAGCAGTTCTTC. This encodes CASSLILAGGSLNEQFF.